This T cell receptor (beta chain) came from a study of blood T cells in healthy people across ages. A sample-barcoded 5' primer and a J-beta primer mix were used in a second PCR of roughly 7 to 12 cycles. TCRdb passed the 5' RACE reads through MiXCR, listing each CDR3 protein once. Of some 730,000 distinct CDR3 sequences in the sample, about a fifth were seen once. There are 13 residues in the CDR3. About this clonotype: This could be a read error, since a much larger clone is one nucleotide away.

This TCR was recovered from a man aged 65-85 years in good health. Sequences were obtained from blood. This chain connects TRBV12-3 or TRBV12-4 to TRBJ2-1; D gene unclear. Here the CDR3 reads CASSFGPYNEQLF. CDR3 nucleotides: TGTGCCAGCAGTTTCGGCCCCTACAATGAGCAGCTCTTC.